This T cell receptor (beta chain) emerged from a study of spatial heterogeneity in lung cancer. Study in general: Where available, sequencing covered follow-up PBMC samples, taken at a median of around two years after resection. Combinations of a unique TCR and a UMI were tallied in raw reads, and on average each appeared more than ten times.

At least ten counts were recorded for this clonotype. Its antigen remains unknown. Time point denoted: blood at routine non-recurrence follow-up after resection. Unsorted whole RNA from tumor, nontumor lung or frozen PBMC underwent sequencing. Every TCR cDNA molecule bore a unique molecular identifier. Via MiXCR, TCRdb re-called the 5' RACE reads, giving one row per CDR3 protein. The sample has 45,000 to 65,000 distinct CDR3 sequences, roughly 8.1% seen once; the top ten hold around 38%. Study results and caveats: Ubiquitous expanded tumor TCRs showed up in blood more at resection than follow-up.

The germline V gene has CDR1 SGHAT and CDR2 FQNNGV. The CDR3 runs 16 residues. Trimming removed 6 bases from V and 1 base from J; junction bases left unmatched: 9. The sequence was obtained from a female donor with early-stage non-small cell lung cancer. This specimen was PBMCs, taken at follow-up. This chain joins TRBV11-2 and TRBJ2-5; 9 bases fit TRBD2. The CDR3 sequence: CASRIGSGGTQETQYF. As DNA, the CDR3 is TGTGCCAGCAGGATTGGGAGCGGGGGGACCCAAGAGACCCAGTACTTC.